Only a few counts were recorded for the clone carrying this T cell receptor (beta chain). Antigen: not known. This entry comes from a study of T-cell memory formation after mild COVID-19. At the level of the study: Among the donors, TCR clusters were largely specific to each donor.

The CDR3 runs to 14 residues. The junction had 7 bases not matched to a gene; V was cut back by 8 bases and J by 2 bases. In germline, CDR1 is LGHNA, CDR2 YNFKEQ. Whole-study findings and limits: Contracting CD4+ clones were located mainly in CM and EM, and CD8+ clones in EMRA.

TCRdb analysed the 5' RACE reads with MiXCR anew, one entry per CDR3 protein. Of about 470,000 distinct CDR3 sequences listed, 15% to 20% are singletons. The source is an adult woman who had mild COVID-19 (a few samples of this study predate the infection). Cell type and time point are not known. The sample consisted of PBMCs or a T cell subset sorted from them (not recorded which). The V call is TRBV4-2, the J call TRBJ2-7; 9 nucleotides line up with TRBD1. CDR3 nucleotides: TGTGCCAGCGGGACGACAGGGGGTCCCTACGAGCAGTACTTC. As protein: CASGTTGGPYEQYF.